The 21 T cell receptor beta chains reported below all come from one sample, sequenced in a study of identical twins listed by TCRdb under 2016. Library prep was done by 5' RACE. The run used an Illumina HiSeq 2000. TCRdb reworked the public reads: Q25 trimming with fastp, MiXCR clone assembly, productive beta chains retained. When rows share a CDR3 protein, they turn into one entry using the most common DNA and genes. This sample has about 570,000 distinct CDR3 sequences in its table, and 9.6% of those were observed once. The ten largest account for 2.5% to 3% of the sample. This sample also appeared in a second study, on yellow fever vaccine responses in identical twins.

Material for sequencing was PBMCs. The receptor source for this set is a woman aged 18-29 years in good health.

The CDR3 reads CASSYVRYEQYF. DNA of the CDR3: TGTGCCAGCAGTTACGTACGTTACGAGCAGTACTTC. V usage is TRBV6-2 or TRBV6-3 and J usage is TRBJ2-7, with D uncertain. Germline loops: CDR1 MNHEY, CDR2 SVGEGT. The CDR3 extends over 12 amino acids. The V gene lost 2 bases and the J gene lost 4 bases, with 6 bases spanning the gap.

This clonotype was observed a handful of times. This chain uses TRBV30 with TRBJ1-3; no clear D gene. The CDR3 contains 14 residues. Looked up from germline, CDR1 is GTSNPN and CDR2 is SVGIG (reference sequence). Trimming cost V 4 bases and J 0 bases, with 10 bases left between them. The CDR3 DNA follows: TGTGCCTGGAACGGTCTCCTCTCTGGAAACACCATATATTTT. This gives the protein CAWNGLLSGNTIYF.

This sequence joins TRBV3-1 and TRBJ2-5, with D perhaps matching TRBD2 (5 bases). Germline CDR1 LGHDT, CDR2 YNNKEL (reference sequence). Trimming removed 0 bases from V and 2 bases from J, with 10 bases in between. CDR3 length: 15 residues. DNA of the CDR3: TGTGCCAGCAGCCAAGATCCCACTAGTCAAGAGACCCAGTACTTC. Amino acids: CASSQDPTSQETQYF.

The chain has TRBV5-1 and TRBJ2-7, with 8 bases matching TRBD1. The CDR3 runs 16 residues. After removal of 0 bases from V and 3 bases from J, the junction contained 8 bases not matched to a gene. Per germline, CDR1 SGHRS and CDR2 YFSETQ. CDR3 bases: TGCGCCAGCAGCTTGGGTAGCCGGGGACAGGACTACGAGCAGTACTTC. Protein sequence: CASSLGSRGQDYEQYF.

CDR3 sequence: CASSLEGLDDYEQYF. The CDR3 bases are TGCGCCAGCAGCTTGGAAGGACTAGACGACTACGAGCAGTACTTC. The rearrangement joins TRBV5-1 to TRBJ2-7; 7 bases are shared with TRBD2. The CDR3 is 15 amino acids. From germline, CDR1 is SGHRS and CDR2 YFSETQ. The V and J ends lost 0 bases and 3 bases, in that order; junction bases with no gene match: 6.

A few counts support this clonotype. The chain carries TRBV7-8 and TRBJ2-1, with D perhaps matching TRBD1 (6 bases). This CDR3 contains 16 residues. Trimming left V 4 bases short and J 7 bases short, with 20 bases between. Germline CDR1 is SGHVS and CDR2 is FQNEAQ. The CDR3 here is CASSSSPWTVLNEQFF. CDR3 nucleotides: TGTGCCAGCAGCTCATCCCCCTGGACAGTGTTAAATGAGCAGTTCTTC.

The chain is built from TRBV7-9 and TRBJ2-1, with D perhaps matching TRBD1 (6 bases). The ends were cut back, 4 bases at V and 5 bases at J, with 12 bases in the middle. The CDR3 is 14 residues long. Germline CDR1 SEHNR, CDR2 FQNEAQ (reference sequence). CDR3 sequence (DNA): TGTGCCAGCAGCTCAGCGACAGGAGACAATGAGCAGTTCTTC. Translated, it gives CASSSATGDNEQFF.

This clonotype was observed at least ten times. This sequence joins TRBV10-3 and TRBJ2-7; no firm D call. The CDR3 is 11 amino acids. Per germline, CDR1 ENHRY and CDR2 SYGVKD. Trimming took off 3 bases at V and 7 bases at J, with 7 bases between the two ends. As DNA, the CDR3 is TGTGCCATCAGTGACCATGGGGAGCAGTACTTC. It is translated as CAISDHGEQYF.

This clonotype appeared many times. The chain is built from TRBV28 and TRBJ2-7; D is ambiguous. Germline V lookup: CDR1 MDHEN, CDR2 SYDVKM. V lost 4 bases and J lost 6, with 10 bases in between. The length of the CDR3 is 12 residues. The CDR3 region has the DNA TGTGCCAGCAGTTCCCAGGCCCTCGAGCAGTACTTC. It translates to CASSSQALEQYF. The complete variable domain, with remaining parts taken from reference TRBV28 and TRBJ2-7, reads DVKVTQSSRYLVKRTGEKVFLECVQDMDHENMFWYRQDPGLGLRLIYFSYDVKMKEKGDIPEGYSVSREKKERFSLILESASTNQTSMYLCASSSQALEQYFGPGTRLTVT.

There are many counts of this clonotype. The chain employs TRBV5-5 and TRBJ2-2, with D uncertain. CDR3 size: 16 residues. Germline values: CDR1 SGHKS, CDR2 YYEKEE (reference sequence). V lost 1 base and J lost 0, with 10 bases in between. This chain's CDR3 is CASSLKGRSNTGELFF. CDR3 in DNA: TGTGCCAGCAGCTTGAAGGGCAGATCGAACACCGGGGAGCTGTTTTTT.

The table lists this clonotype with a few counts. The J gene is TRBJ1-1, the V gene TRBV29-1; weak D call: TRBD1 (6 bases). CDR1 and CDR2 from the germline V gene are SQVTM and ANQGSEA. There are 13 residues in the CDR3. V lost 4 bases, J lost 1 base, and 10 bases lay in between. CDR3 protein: CSVVRTANTEAFF. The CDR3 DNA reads TGCAGCGTTGTGAGGACAGCGAACACTGAAGCTTTCTTT.

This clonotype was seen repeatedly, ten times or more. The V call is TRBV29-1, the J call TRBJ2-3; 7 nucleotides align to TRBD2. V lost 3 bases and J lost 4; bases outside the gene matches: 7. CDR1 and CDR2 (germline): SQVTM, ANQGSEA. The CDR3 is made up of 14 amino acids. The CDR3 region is CSVDHPGGPDTQYF. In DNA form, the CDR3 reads TGCAGCGTTGACCACCCGGGGGGTCCAGATACGCAGTATTTT.

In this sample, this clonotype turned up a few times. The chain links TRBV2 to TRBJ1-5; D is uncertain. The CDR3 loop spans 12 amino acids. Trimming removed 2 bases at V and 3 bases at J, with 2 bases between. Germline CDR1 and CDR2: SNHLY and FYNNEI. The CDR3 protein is CASSELNQPQHF. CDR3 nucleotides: TGTGCCAGCAGTGAACTCAATCAGCCCCAGCATTTT.

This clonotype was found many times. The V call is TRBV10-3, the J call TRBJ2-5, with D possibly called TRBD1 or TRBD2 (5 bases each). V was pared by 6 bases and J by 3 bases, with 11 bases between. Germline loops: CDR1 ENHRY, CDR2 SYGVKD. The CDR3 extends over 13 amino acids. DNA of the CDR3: TGTGCCATCAGGGGGACGCACGAAGAGACCCAGTACTTC. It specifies CAIRGTHEETQYF.

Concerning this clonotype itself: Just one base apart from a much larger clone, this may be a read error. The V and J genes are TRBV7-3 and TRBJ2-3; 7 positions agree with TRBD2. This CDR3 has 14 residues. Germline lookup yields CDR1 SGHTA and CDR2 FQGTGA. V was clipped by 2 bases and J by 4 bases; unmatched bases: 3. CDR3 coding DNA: TGTGCCAGCAGCTTAGACGGGGGGTCAGATACGCAGTATTTT. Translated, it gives CASSLDGGSDTQYF.

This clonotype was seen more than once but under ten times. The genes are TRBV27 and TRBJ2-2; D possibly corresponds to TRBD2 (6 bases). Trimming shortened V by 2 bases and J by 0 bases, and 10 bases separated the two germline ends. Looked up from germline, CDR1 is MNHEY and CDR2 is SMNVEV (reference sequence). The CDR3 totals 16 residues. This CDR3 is CASSLRRESNTGELFF. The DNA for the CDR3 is TGTGCCAGCAGTTTAAGGCGGGAATCGAACACCGGGGAGCTGTTTTTT.

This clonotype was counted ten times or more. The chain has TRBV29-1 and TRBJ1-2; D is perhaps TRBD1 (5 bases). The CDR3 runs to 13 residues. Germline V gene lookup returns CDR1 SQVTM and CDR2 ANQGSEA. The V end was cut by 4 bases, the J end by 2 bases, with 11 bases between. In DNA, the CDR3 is TGCAGCGTTGTGGTAACAGGAAACTATGGCTACACCTTC. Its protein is CSVVVTGNYGYTF.

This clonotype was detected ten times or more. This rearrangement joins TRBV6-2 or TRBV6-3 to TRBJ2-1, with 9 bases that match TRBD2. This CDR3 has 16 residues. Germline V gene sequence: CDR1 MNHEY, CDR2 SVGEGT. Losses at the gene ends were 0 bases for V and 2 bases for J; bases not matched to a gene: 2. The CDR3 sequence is CASSYSTSGAYNEQFF. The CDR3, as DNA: TGTGCCAGCAGTTACTCGACTAGCGGAGCCTACAATGAGCAGTTCTTC.

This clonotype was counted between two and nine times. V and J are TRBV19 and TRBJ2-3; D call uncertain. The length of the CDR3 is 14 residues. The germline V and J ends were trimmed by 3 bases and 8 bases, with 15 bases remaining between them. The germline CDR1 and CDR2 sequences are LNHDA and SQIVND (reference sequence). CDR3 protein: CASSMQLSPGTQYF. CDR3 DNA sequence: TGTGCCAGTAGTATGCAACTCAGCCCCGGTACGCAGTATTTT.

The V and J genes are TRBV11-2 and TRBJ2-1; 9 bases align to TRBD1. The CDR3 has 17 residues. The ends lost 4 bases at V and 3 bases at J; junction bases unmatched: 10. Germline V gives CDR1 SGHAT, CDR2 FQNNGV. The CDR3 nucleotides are TGTGCCAGCAGCTCAGGAAGGACAGGGGAGAACTACAATGAGCAGTTCTTC. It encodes CASSSGRTGENYNEQFF.

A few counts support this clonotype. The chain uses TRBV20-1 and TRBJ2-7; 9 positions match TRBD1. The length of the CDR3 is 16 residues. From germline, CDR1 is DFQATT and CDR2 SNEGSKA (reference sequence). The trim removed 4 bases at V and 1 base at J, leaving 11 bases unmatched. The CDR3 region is CSAKTDRDRESYEQYF. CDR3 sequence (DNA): TGCAGTGCTAAAACCGACCGGGACAGGGAGTCCTACGAGCAGTACTTC.